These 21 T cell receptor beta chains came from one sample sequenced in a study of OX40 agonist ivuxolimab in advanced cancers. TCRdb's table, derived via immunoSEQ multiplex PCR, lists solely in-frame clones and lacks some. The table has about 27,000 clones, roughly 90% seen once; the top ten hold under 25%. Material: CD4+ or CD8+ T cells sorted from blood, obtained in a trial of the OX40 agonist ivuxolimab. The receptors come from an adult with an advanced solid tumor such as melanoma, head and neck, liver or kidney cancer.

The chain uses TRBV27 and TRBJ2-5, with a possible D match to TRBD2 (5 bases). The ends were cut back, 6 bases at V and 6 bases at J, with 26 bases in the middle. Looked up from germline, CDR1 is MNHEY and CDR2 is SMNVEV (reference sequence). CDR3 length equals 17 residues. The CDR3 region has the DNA TGTGCCAGCAGAGGGATGCCACCCCCGGGGTCAGAGAAGACCCAGTACTTC. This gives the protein CASRGMPPPGSEKTQYF.

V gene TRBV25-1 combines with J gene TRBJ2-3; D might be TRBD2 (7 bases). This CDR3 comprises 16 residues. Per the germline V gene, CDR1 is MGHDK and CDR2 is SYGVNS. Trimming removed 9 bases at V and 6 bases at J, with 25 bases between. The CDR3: CARLLREREGGDTQYF. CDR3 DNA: TGTGCCAGACTACTAAGGGAGCGGGAAGGGGGGGATACGCAGTATTTT.

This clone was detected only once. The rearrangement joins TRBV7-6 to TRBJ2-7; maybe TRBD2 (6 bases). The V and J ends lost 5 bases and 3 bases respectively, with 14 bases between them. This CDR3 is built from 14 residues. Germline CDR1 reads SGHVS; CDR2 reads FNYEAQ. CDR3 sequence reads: CASSPSAALYEQYF. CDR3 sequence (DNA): TGTGCCAGCAGCCCTAGCGCGGCCCTCTACGAGCAGTACTTC. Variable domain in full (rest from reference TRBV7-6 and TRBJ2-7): GAGVSQSPRYKVTKRGQDVALRCDPISGHVSLYWYRQALGQGPEFLTYFNYEAQQDKSGLPNDRFSAERPEGSISTLTIQRTEQRDSAMYRCASSPSAALYEQYFGPGTRLTVT.

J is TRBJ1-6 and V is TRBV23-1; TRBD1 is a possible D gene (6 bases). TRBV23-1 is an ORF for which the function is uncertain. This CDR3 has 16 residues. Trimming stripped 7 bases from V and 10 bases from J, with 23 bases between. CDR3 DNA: TGCGCCAGCACCCCAACTAGGGGGGGGCGAAGGTCACCCCTCCACTTT. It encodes CASTPTRGGRRSPLHF.

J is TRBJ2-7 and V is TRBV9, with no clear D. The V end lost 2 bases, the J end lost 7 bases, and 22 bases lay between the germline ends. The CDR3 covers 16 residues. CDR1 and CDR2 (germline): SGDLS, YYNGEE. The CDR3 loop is CASSVSSGADGREQYF. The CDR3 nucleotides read TGTGCCAGCAGCGTTTCTTCGGGTGCGGACGGGCGAGAGCAGTACTTC.

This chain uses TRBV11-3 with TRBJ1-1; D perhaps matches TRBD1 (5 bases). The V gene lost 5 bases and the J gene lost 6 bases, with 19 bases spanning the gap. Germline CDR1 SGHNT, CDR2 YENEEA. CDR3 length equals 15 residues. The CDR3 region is CASSPARGVQAEAFF. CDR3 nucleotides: TGTGCCAGCAGCCCAGCCCGGGGGGTGCAGGCTGAAGCTTTCTTT.

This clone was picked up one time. This chain's CDR3 is CASSFGGSGNTIYF. CDR3 coding DNA: TGTGCCAGCAGTTTTGGGGGCTCTGGAAACACCATATATTTT. The rearrangement links TRBV27 to TRBJ1-3, with D possibly TRBD1 on 5 matching bases. Trimming took 3 bases from V and 0 from J, leaving 6 bases between them. Germline CDR1 MNHEY, CDR2 SMNVEV (reference sequence). The CDR3 has 14 residues.

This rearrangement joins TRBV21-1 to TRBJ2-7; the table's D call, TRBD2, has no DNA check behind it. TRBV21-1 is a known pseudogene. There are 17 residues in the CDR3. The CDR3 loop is CASSKGASGGLFYEQYF. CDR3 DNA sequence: TGTGCCAGCAGCAAAGGGGCTAGCGGGGGTCTATTCTACGAGCAGTACTTC.

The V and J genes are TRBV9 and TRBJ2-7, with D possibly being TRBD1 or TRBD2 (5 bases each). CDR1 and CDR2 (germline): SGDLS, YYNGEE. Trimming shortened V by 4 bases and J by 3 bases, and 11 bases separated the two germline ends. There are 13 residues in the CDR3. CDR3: CASSPGTYYEQYF. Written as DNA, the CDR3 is TGTGCCAGCAGCCCCGGGACGTACTACGAGCAGTACTTC.

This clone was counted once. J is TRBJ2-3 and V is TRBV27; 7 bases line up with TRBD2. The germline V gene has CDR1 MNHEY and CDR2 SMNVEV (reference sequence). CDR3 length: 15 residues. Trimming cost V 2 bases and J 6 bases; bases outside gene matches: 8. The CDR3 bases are TGTGCCAGCAGTTTAGTGGCGGGAGCTGTGGATACGCAGTATTTT. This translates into CASSLVAGAVDTQYF.

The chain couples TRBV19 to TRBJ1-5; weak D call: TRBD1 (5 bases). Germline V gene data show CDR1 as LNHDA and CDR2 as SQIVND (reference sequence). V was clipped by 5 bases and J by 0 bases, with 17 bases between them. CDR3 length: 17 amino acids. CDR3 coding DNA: TGTGCCAGTAGTTCTACCCCCGGGACGTATAGCAATCAGCCCCAGCATTTT. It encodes CASSSTPGTYSNQPQHF.

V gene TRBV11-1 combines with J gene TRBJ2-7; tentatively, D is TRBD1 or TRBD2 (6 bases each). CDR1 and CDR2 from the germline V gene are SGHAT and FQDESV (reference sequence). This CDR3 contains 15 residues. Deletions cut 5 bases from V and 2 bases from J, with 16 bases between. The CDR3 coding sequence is TGTGCCAGCAGCCCGAATAGGGGGAGGACCTACGAGCAGTACTTC. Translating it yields CASSPNRGRTYEQYF.

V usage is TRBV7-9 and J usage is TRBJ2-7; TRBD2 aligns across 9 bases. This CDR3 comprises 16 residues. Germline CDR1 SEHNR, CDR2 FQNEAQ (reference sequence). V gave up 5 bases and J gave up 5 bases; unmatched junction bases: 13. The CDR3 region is CASSRTTGTSLHEQYF. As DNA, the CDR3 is TGTGCCAGCAGCCGTACAACCGGGACTAGCCTTCACGAGCAGTACTTC. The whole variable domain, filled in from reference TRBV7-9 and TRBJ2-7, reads DTGVSQNPRHKITKRGQNVTFRCDPISEHNRLYWYRQTLGQGPEFLTYFQNEAQLEKSRLLSDRFSAERPKGSFSTLEIQRTEQGDSAMYLCASSRTTGTSLHEQYFGPGTRLTVT.

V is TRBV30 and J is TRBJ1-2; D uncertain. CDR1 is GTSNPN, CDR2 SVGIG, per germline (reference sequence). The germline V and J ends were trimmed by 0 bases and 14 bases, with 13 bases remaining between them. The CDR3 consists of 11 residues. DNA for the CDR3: TGTGCCTGGAGTGTACAAGGGCCAAAGACCTTC. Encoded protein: CAWSVQGPKTF.

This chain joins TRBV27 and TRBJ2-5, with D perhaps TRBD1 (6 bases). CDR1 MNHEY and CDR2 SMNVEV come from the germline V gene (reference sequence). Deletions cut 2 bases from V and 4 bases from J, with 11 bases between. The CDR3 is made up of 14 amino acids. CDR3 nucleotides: TGTGCCAGCAGTTTAGTTGGCAGGGGAGAGACCCAGTACTTC. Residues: CASSLVGRGETQYF.

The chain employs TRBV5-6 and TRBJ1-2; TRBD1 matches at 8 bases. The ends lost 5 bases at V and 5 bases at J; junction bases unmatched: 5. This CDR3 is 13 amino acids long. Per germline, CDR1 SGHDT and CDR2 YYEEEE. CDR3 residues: CASRRQGSYGYTF. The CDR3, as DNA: TGTGCCAGCAGACGACAGGGGTCTTATGGCTACACCTTC.

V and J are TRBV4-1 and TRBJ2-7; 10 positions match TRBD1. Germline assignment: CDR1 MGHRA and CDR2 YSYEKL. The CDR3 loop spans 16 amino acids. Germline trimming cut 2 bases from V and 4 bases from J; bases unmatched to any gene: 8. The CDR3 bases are TGCGCCAGCAGCCAAAACCCCGGGACAGGGGTTTACGAGCAGTACTTC. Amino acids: CASSQNPGTGVYEQYF.

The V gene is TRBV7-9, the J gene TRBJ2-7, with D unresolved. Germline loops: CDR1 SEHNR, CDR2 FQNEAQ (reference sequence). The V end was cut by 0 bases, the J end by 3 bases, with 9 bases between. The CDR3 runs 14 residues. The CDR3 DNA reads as TGTGCCAGCAGCTTAGCTGTCAGGAACTACGAGCAGTACTTC. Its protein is CASSLAVRNYEQYF.

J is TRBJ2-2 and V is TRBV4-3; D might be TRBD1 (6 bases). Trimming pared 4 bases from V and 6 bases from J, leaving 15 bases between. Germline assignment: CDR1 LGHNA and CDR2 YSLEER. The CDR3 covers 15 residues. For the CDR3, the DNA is TGCGCCAGCAGCCCCCGGGACACCTCATCCGGGGAGCTGTTTTTT. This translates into CASSPRDTSSGELFF.

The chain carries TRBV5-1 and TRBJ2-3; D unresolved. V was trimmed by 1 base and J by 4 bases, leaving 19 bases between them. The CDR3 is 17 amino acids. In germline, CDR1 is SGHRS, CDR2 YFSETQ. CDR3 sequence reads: CASSLMVSNPRSDTQYF. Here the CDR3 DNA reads TGCGCCAGCAGCTTGATGGTCTCTAACCCTCGATCAGATACGCAGTATTTT.

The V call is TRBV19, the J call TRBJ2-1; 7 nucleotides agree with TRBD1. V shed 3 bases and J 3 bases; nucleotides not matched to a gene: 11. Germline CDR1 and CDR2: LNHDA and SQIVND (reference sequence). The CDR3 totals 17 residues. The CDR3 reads CASSITTGDEYYNEQFF. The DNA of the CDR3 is TGTGCCAGTAGTATCACCACAGGGGACGAATACTACAATGAGCAGTTCTTC.